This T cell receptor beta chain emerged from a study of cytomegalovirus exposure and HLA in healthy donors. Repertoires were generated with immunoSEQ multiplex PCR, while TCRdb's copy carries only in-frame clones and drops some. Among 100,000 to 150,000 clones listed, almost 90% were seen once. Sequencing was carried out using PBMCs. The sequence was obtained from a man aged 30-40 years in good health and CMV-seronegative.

The CDR3 reads CASSKWGDRTSGANVLTF. The CDR3 bases are TGTGCCAGCAGCAAATGGGGAGACAGGACCTCTGGGGCCAACGTCCTGACTTTC. V usage is TRBV21-1 and J usage is TRBJ2-6; TRBD1 is the table's D call, not checked against the DNA. TRBV21-1 is reported as a pseudogene. The CDR3 extends over 18 amino acids.